The clone carrying this TCR beta chain is deemed medium-sized by its frequency. The CDR3 runs to 15 residues. Per the germline V gene, CDR1 is LNHDA and CDR2 is SQIVND (reference sequence). Germline trimming cut 5 bases from V and 7 bases from J; bases unmatched to any gene: 7. This entry belongs to a study of cytomegalovirus exposure and HLA in healthy donors. Vbeta (60) and Jbeta (13) primers were used in the PCR. TCRdb keeps only in-frame clones here, not all; method: immunoSEQ multiplex PCR. The sample totals fewer than 45,000 clones. The rearrangement links TRBV19 to TRBJ1-5; 11 nucleotides agree with TRBD1. The sequence was obtained from a man in his forties or fifties in good health and CMV-seropositive. The sample was PBMCs. The CDR3 is CASSSSGTGGQPQHF. DNA of the CDR3: TGTGCCAGTAGTTCGTCCGGGACAGGGGGACAGCCCCAGCATTTT.